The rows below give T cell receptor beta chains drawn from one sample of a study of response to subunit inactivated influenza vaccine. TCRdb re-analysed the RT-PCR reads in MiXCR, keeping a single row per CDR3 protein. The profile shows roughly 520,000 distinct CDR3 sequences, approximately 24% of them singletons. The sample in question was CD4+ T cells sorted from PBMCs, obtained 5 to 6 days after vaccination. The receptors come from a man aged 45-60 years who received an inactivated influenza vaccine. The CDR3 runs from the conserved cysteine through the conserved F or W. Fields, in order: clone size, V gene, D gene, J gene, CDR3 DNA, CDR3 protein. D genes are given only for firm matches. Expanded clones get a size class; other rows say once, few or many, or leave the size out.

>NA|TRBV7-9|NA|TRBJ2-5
TGTGCCAGCGGCCATCAGGGTCGGGAGACCCAGTACTTC
CASGHQGRETQYF
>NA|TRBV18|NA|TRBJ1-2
TGTGCCAGCTCACCAGAGAAACTGAGCGGCTACACCTTC
CASSPEKLSGYTF
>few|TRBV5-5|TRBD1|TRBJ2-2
TGTGCCAGCAGCCGGGACAGGGGAGGTATCACCGGGGAGCTGTTTTTT
CASSRDRGGITGELFF
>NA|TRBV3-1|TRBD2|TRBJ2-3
TGTGCCAGCAGCCAAGATCGGGCGACTAGCGGGATAGGCACGCAGTATTTT
CASSQDRATSGIGTQYF
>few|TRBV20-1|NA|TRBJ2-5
TGCAGTGCCCACGCAGGGTTGGAGACCCAGTACTTC
CSAHAGLETQYF
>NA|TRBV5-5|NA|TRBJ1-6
TGTGCCAGCAGCAAACAAGAGGGATCACCCCTCCACTTT
CASSKQEGSPLHF
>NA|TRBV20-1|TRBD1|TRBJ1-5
TGCAGTGCTACCCCGGGACAGATTAATCAGCCCCAGCATTTT
CSATPGQINQPQHF
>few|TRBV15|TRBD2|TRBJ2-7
TGTGCCACCAGCAGAGATGGCGGGAGGTCCCACGAGCAGTACTTC
CATSRDGGRSHEQYF
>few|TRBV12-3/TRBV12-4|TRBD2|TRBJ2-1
TGTGCCATTGGGGGGGGAGTCGATGAGCAGTTCTTC
CAIGGGVDEQFF
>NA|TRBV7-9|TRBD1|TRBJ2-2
TGTGCCAGCAGCTCGTTCCAGGGGGCGGCCGGGGAGCTGTTTTTT
CASSSFQGAAGELFF
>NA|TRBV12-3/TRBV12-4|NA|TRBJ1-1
TGTGCCAGCACCAAAAGGGGAGCCACTGAAGCTTTCTTT
CASTKRGATEAFF
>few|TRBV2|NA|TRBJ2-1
TGTGCCAGCAAGCGGGACACGTACAATGAGCAGTTCTTC
CASKRDTYNEQFF
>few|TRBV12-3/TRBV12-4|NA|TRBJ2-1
TGTGCCAGCAGGAGTGGGACCTGGAGCTACAATGAGCAGTTCTTC
CASRSGTWSYNEQFF
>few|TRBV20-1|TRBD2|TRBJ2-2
TGCAGTGCTAGAGGGACTAGCGGGGGGGCGAACACCGGGGAGCTGTTTTTT
CSARGTSGGANTGELFF
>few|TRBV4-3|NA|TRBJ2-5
TGCGCCAGCAGCCAAGATAGGTCGATAAGCGCCCAAGAGACCCAGTACTTC
CASSQDRSISAQETQYF
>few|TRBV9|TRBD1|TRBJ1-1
TGTGCCAGCAGCGTAGGCCCCAGTCAGGGGGCTGAAGCTTTCTTT
CASSVGPSQGAEAFF
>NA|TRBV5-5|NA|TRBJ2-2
TGTGCCAGCAGCTCTCCGGAGTGGGTTATGACCGGGGAGCTGTTTTTT
CASSSPEWVMTGELFF